This T cell receptor beta chain was documented in a study of T cell changes during pregnancy in multiple sclerosis. TCRdb keeps only in-frame clones here, not all; method: immunoSEQ multiplex PCR. This table has 55,000 or so clones, approximately 90% appearing once. Germline CDR1 reads SSHAT; CDR2 reads FNYEAQ (reference sequence). Trimming removed 0 bases from V and 5 bases from J; junction bases left unmatched: 4. The CDR3 runs 15 residues. The chain employs TRBV7-7 and TRBJ2-1; 7 bases match TRBD2. The sample in question was CD4+ T cells from peripheral blood mononuclear cells, obtained in the first trimester of pregnancy. The TCR comes from a female donor with multiple sclerosis, enrolled in a pregnancy study. CDR3 coding DNA: TGTGCCAGCAGCTTAGCGGGGCTAGCGGACAATGAGCAGTTCTTC. It encodes CASSLAGLADNEQFF.